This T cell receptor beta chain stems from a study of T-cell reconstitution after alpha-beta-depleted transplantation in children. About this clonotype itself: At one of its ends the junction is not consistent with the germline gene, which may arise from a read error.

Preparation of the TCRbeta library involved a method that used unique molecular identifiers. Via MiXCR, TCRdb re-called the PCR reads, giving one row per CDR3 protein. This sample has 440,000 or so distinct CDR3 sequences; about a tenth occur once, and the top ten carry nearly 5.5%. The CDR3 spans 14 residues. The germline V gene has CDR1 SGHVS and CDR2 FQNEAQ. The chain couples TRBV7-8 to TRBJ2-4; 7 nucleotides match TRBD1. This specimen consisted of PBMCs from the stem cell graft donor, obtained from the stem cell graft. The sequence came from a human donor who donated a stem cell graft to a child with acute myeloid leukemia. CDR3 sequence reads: CASSLASRDSRPHF. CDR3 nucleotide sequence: TGTGCCAGCAGCTTAGCCTCCCGGGACAGCCGCCCCCACTTC.